The 25 T cell receptor beta chains given below trace back to one sample, sequenced in a study of blood T cell repertoires in COVID-19. Profiling relied on immunoSEQ multiplex PCR, and the TCRdb table lists in-frame clones only, not all of them. The sample shows roughly 200,000 clones, about nine tenths of them seen only once. Material: PBMCs or T cells enriched from blood (not recorded which). The receptors were gathered from a woman in her 50s in a cohort exposed to, infected with or recovered from COVID-19 (not recorded which).

The chain has TRBV7-2 and TRBJ1-4, with 7 positions matching TRBD1. The germline gives CDR1 SGHTA, CDR2 FQGNSA. The CDR3 has 14 residues. J lost 3 bases, V lost 4 bases, and 2 bases had no gene match. Written as DNA, the CDR3 is TGTGCCAGCAGCTCGGGACAGTCTAATGAAAAACTGTTTTTT. Amino acids: CASSSGQSNEKLFF.

The chain carries TRBV30 and TRBJ1-6; the D gene is possibly TRBD1 (6 bases). CDR1 is GTSNPN, CDR2 SVGIG, per germline (reference sequence). This CDR3 comprises 15 residues. Trimming removed 7 bases at V and 8 bases at J, with 21 bases between. The CDR3 here is CASQRGGGFDSPLHF. CDR3 coding DNA: TGTGCCTCGCAACGGGGAGGGGGGTTCGATTCACCCCTCCACTTT. Full variable domain (rest looked up from reference TRBV30 and TRBJ1-6): SQTIHQWPATLVQPVGSPLSLECTVEGTSNPNLYWYRQAAGRGLQLLFYSVGIGQISSEVPQNLSASRPQDRQFILSSKKLLLSDSGFYLCASQRGGGFDSPLHFGNGTRLTVT.

The chain employs TRBV18 and TRBJ1-5; TRBD1 matches 8 bases. Trimming at V came to 3 bases and at J to 5 bases, leaving 6 bases not matched to a gene. This CDR3 has 15 residues. Germline assignment: CDR1 KGHSH and CDR2 LQKENI. The CDR3 DNA sequence: TGTGCCAGCTCACCGCAGGGGGCTGTGGATCAGCCCCAGCATTTT. Protein sequence: CASSPQGAVDQPQHF. The whole variable domain, remainder taken from reference TRBV18 and TRBJ1-5, is NAGVMQNPRHLVRRRGQEARLRCSPMKGHSHVYWYRQLPEEGLKFMVYLQKENIIDESGMPKERFSAEFPKEGPSILRIQQVVRGDSAAYFCASSPQGAVDQPQHFGDGTRLSIL.

This clone has just one count. CDR3 amino acids: CASSGQGRSNYGYTF. The CDR3, as DNA: TGTGCCAGCTCAGGACAGGGTCGGTCTAACTATGGCTACACCTTC. The chain employs TRBV18 and TRBJ1-2; TRBD1 matches at 8 bases. Germline V gene lookup returns CDR1 KGHSH and CDR2 LQKENI. The CDR3 contains 15 residues. With 5 bases clipped from V and 0 bases from J, the junction kept 5 bases outside the gene matches.

V usage is TRBV4-3 and J usage is TRBJ1-2; unclear D gene. From germline, CDR1 is LGHNA and CDR2 YSLEER. The CDR3 sequence is 15 residues long. Trimming left V 1 base short and J 4 bases short, with 13 bases between. The CDR3 protein is CASSQVIQAFYGYTF. CDR3 nucleotides: TGCGCCAGCAGCCAAGTGATCCAGGCGTTCTATGGCTACACCTTC.

The chain is built from TRBV30 and TRBJ2-7, with 8 nucleotides matching TRBD1. With 4 bases clipped from V and 3 bases from J, the junction kept 5 bases outside the gene matches. Germline V gives CDR1 GTSNPN, CDR2 SVGIG (reference sequence). The length of the CDR3 is 13 residues. The CDR3 reads CAWKTGGFYEQYF. The CDR3 DNA is TGTGCCTGGAAAACAGGGGGTTTCTACGAGCAGTACTTC.

The chain combines TRBV7-2 with TRBJ2-7, with 7 bases identical to TRBD2. V lost 4 bases, J lost 0 bases, and 0 bases stayed unmatched. The CDR3 is made up of 13 amino acids. Per the germline V gene, CDR1 is SGHTA and CDR2 is FQGNSA. CDR3 loop: CASSWDYSYEQYF. The CDR3 DNA is TGTGCCAGCAGCTGGGACTACTCCTACGAGCAGTACTTC.

This clone showed up just once. The V gene is TRBV7-9, the J gene TRBJ1-2, with a possible D match to TRBD1 (6 bases). The V gene lost 11 bases and the J gene lost 0 bases, with 10 bases spanning the gap. From germline, CDR1 is SEHNR and CDR2 FQNEAQ (reference sequence). The CDR3 runs to 12 residues. This chain's CDR3 is CALRTANYGYTF. CDR3 sequence (DNA): TGTGCCCTCCGGACAGCTAACTATGGCTACACCTTC.

This chain connects TRBV5-1 to TRBJ2-3; 12 bases map to TRBD2. The ends lost 5 bases at V and 3 bases at J; junction bases unmatched: 10. Germline V gene lookup returns CDR1 SGHRS and CDR2 YFSETQ. This CDR3 contains 17 residues. This CDR3 reads CASRPLWTSGKTDTQYF. The CDR3 DNA reads TGCGCCAGCAGGCCACTGTGGACTAGCGGGAAGACAGATACGCAGTATTTT.

The genes are TRBV2 and TRBJ2-3; 16 nucleotides match TRBD2. Per the germline V gene, CDR1 is SNHLY and CDR2 is FYNNEI. The CDR3 runs to 19 residues. V lost 6 bases to trimming and J lost 1 base; unmatched junction nucleotides: 10. This CDR3 reads CASRKGLAGGLAGTDTQYF. The DNA for the CDR3 is TGTGCCAGCAGAAAGGGACTAGCGGGGGGGTTGGCTGGCACAGATACGCAGTATTTT.

The genes are TRBV5-1 and TRBJ1-1; 12 nucleotides line up with TRBD1. Trimming took 5 bases from V and 0 from J; bases not matched to a gene: 11. This CDR3 region has 18 residues. Germline CDR1 is SGHRS and CDR2 is YFSETQ. The CDR3 protein is CASREGTGGLNMNTEAFF. The CDR3 DNA sequence: TGCGCCAGCAGGGAGGGGACAGGGGGCCTCAATATGAACACTGAAGCTTTCTTT.

This clone was seen repeatedly, ten times or more. Other DNA sequences in the same sample also yield this CDR3. The chain links TRBV10-3 to TRBJ2-1; perhaps TRBD2 as D (5 bases). Trimming cost V 4 bases and J 7 bases, with 5 bases left between them. The CDR3 consists of 11 residues. Germline V gene lookup returns CDR1 ENHRY and CDR2 SYGVKD. DNA for the CDR3: TGTGCCATCAGTGCGGGGAATGAGCAGTTCTTC. As protein: CAISAGNEQFF.

This clone was counted a few times. Distinct nucleotide sequences in the sample also encode this CDR3. This rearrangement joins TRBV3-1 (or the pseudogene TRBV3-2) to TRBJ1-5; tentative D call: TRBD1 (6 bases). Germline lookup yields CDR1 LGHDT and CDR2 YNNKEL (reference sequence). This CDR3 is 13 amino acids long. Trimming removed 0 bases at V and 6 bases at J, with 6 bases between. The CDR3 region is CASSQDRGQPQHF. The CDR3 nucleotides are TGTGCCAGCAGCCAAGACAGGGGTCAGCCCCAGCATTTT.

The J gene is TRBJ1-2, the V gene TRBV7-9; D possibly corresponds to TRBD1 (5 bases). Looked up from germline, CDR1 is SEHNR and CDR2 is FQNEAQ (reference sequence). The CDR3 is made up of 17 amino acids. The V gene lost 6 bases and the J gene lost 3 bases, with 23 bases spanning the gap. In DNA form, the CDR3 reads TGTGCCAGCAGTTACCAGGCATTTGAGGACACCTACTATGGCTACACCTTC. Translated: CASSYQAFEDTYYGYTF.

This clone was detected once. The chain links TRBV10-3 to TRBJ1-1; D is uncertain. The germline V gene has CDR1 ENHRY and CDR2 SYGVKD. The CDR3 runs to 11 residues. The V gene lost 3 bases and the J gene lost 6 bases, with 5 bases spanning the gap. The CDR3 nucleotides read TGTGCCATCAGTGATCATGCTGAAGCTTTCTTT. Protein sequence: CAISDHAEAFF.

The chain links TRBV5-6 to TRBJ1-4, with 10 bases lining up with TRBD1. With 4 bases clipped from V and 15 bases from J, the junction kept 12 bases outside the gene matches. The CDR3 is 14 residues long. Per germline, CDR1 SGHDT and CDR2 YYEEEE. The DNA for the CDR3 is TGTGCCAGCAGCGGATATCGGGACAGGGGCTTTTTGTTTTTT. It translates to CASSGYRDRGFLFF.

The chain's CDR3 is CASSPFLTEAFF. The CDR3 DNA is TGTGCCAGCAGCCCGTTTCTCACTGAAGCTTTCTTT. V usage is TRBV9 and J usage is TRBJ1-1; no definite D call. Per the germline V gene, CDR1 is SGDLS and CDR2 is YYNGEE. The CDR3 has 12 amino acids. V was cut by 4 bases and J by 4 bases, with 8 bases left in between.

J is TRBJ1-5 and V is TRBV7-8; D gene ambiguous. The V gene's germline CDR1 is SGHVS and CDR2 FQNEAQ. V was shortened by 1 base and J by 0 bases, with 7 bases between the two germline ends. The CDR3 extends over 15 amino acids. The CDR3 reads CASSLVAHSNQPQHF. For the CDR3, the DNA is TGTGCCAGCAGCTTAGTGGCCCATAGCAATCAGCCCCAGCATTTT.

CDR3 DNA: TGTGCCAGCAGCCTCGACTACTCCAGCGGGGGTGGATACATTCAGTACTTC. Amino acids: CASSLDYSSGGGYIQYF. The V call is TRBV7-2, the J call TRBJ2-4; 8 positions match TRBD2. Trimming took 5 bases from V and 8 from J; bases not matched to a gene: 17. This CDR3 has 17 amino acids. CDR1 is SGHTA and CDR2 is FQGNSA in the germline V gene.

Points on this clone: Other DNA sequences of this sample code for an identical CDR3. The chain employs TRBV4-1 and TRBJ2-5; tentative D call: TRBD1 (6 bases). The CDR3 covers 13 residues. The germline V and J ends were trimmed by 3 bases and 5 bases, with 10 bases remaining between them. Germline values: CDR1 MGHRA, CDR2 YSYEKL. The CDR3 spells CASSQWQGETQYF. The CDR3 DNA reads as TGCGCCAGCAGCCAGTGGCAGGGGGAGACCCAGTACTTC.

This sequence joins TRBV27 and TRBJ2-7; 8 nucleotides align to TRBD2. CDR1 is MNHEY and CDR2 is SMNVEV in the germline V gene (reference sequence). CDR3 size: 16 residues. V lost 6 bases, J lost 4 bases, and 14 bases stayed unmatched. The CDR3 protein is CASRPGGGGPGYEQYF. The CDR3 bases are TGTGCCAGCAGACCGGGGGGCGGGGGGCCAGGGTACGAGCAGTACTTC.

The chain recombines TRBV10-3 with TRBJ1-2; a weak D match, TRBD1 (5 bases). CDR3 length: 13 residues. The V end lost 6 bases, the J end lost 8 bases, and 16 bases lay between the germline ends. Germline CDR1 is ENHRY and CDR2 is SYGVKD. As DNA, the CDR3 is TGTGCCATCAGGGAAGCAGGGAGGGAAGGCTACACCTTC. Its protein product is CAIREAGREGYTF.

This clone occurred a few times. The chain employs TRBV3-1 (or the pseudogene TRBV3-2) and TRBJ1-2; 7 bases fit TRBD1. CDR1 LGHDT and CDR2 YNNKEL come from the germline V gene (reference sequence). The CDR3 spans 14 residues. J was trimmed by 4 bases and V by 6 bases; bases with no gene match: 8. The CDR3 DNA reads TGTGCCAGCAGGCCACACAGGGGCTCCTATGGCTACACCTTC. This translates into CASRPHRGSYGYTF.

The V and J genes are TRBV5-1 and TRBJ2-2, with D possibly being TRBD1 (5 bases). Germline-derived CDR1 and CDR2 are SGHRS and YFSETQ. CDR3 length: 16 amino acids. V was cut by 0 bases and J by 1 base, with 10 bases left in between. The CDR3 protein is CASSLAGQGNTGELFF. The DNA for the CDR3 is TGCGCCAGCAGCTTGGCCGGGCAGGGGAACACCGGGGAGCTGTTTTTT.

The J gene is TRBJ1-4, the V gene TRBV7-9; weak D call: TRBD1 (6 bases). V lost 0 bases and J lost 8, with 7 bases in between. The CDR3 consists of 13 residues. The V gene's germline CDR1 is SEHNR and CDR2 FQNEAQ (reference sequence). The CDR3: CASSLAQGEKLFF. The CDR3 coding sequence is TGTGCCAGCAGCTTAGCACAGGGAGAAAAACTGTTTTTT.